Shown below are 18 T cell receptor beta chains from a single sample sequenced in a study of kidney transplant recipient with SARS-CoV-2 infection. Each CDR3 protein gets one entry after TCRdb re-called the reads with MiXCR. There are 200,000 to 250,000 distinct CDR3 sequences in the sample; about 30% occur only once, and around 7.8% lies in the top ten. The sequencing here drew on a blood sample, taken at baseline and on day 111 from a kidney transplant recipient. The receptors come from a young adult male patient who had COVID-19 and was a kidney transplant recipient. Some T cells may be graft donor cells.

This clonotype was detected ten times or more. The chain combines TRBV7-6 with TRBJ1-2, with D unclear. Germline-derived CDR1 and CDR2 are SGHVS and FNYEAQ. The CDR3 runs to 17 residues. V was shortened by 5 bases and J by 4 bases, with 23 bases between the two germline ends. In nucleotides, the CDR3 is TGTGCCAGCAGCAGTCGTTCTGAATCTCGAAAGACCTATGGCTACACCTTC. Amino acids: CASSSRSESRKTYGYTF.

Note on this clonotype: This could be a read error, since a much larger clone is one nucleotide away. This rearrangement joins TRBV5-1 to TRBJ1-4; no definite D call. The germline CDR1 and CDR2 sequences are SGHRS and YFSETQ. V was trimmed by 4 bases and J by 12 bases, leaving 16 bases between them. CDR3 length equals 13 residues. The chain's CDR3 is CASSPGEDQELFF. As DNA, the CDR3 is TGCGCCAGCAGCCCTGGGGAGGACCAGGAACTGTTTTTT.

In the case of this clonotype: A much larger clonotype is one base distant, so this may be a read error. The chain is built from TRBV20-1 and TRBJ1-2; D gene unclear. Trimming removed 5 bases from V and 4 bases from J, with 23 bases in between. In germline, CDR1 is DFQATT, CDR2 SNEGSKA (reference sequence). CDR3 length equals 16 residues. Written as DNA, the CDR3 is TGCAGTGCTGGCAATAAGCTGTTTCGAAAGACCTATGGCTACACCTTC. It codes for CSAGNKLFRKTYGYTF.

This clonotype was detected many times. The chain employs TRBV6-6 and TRBJ2-6, with D uncertain. The germline V gene encodes CDR1 MNHNY and CDR2 SVGAGI (reference sequence). This CDR3 has 13 residues. Deletions cut 4 bases from V and 4 bases from J, with 5 bases between. CDR3 loop: CASSSAGANVLTF. The CDR3 DNA follows: TGTGCCAGCAGTTCGGCCGGGGCCAACGTCCTGACTTTC.

With regard to this clonotype: The germline gene is not matched at one end of the junction; a read error may be the cause. The chain combines TRBV18 with TRBJ1-4; D may be TRBD1 (5 bases). Germline assignment: CDR1 KGHSH and CDR2 LQKENI. The CDR3 has 14 amino acids. CDR3 in amino acids: CASPPGISGEKLFF. Here the CDR3 DNA reads TGTGCCAGCCCACCAGGGATATCGGGTGAAAAACTGTTTTTT.

Concerning this clonotype: A read error may be the cause here, since a much bigger clone is one base away. This chain uses TRBV6-1 with TRBJ1-4; maybe TRBD1 (6 bases). Germline V gives CDR1 MNHNS, CDR2 SASEGT. The CDR3 runs to 16 residues. CDR3 coding DNA: TGTGCCAGCAGTGAATTGAGGGGGAGGCCTAATGAAAAACTGCTTTTT. Residues: CASSELRGRPNEKLLF.

There are many counts of this clonotype. The chain couples TRBV28 to TRBJ2-7, with D perhaps matching TRBD1 (5 bases). The CDR3 has 13 amino acids. The germline CDR1 and CDR2 sequences are MDHEN and SYDVKM. V lost 2 bases, J lost 7 bases, and 12 bases lay in between. DNA of the CDR3: TGTGCCAGCAGTTTAGACGGAGCAGGGGAGCAGTACTTC. Amino acid sequence: CASSLDGAGEQYF. Drawing the rest from reference TRBV28 and TRBJ2-7, the complete variable domain is DVKVTQSSRYLVKRTGEKVFLECVQDMDHENMFWYRQDPGLGLRLIYFSYDVKMKEKGDIPEGYSVSREKKERFSLILESASTNQTSMYLCASSLDGAGEQYFGPGTRLTVT.

A single count supports this clonotype. A single base separates this from a much larger clone, so it may be a read error. The chain recombines TRBV5-6 with TRBJ1-2; D gene unclear. V lost 7 bases and J 4 bases, leaving 23 bases between the germline ends. The CDR3 contains 16 residues. Germline V gives CDR1 SGHDT, CDR2 YYEEEE. CDR3 in DNA: TGTGCCAGCGACGCAGTCAATAGTCGAAGGACCTATGGCTACACCTTC. It is translated as CASDAVNSRRTYGYTF.

This clonotype appeared many times. The chain has TRBV3-1 and TRBJ2-2, with no clear D. The V and J ends lost 4 bases and 5 bases respectively, with 23 bases between them. CDR1 and CDR2 (germline): LGHDT, YNNKEL (reference sequence). The CDR3 runs 18 residues. The CDR3 is CASSPRPPISGLTGELFF. The CDR3 nucleotides are TGTGCCAGCAGCCCGCGCCCTCCCATTTCAGGCTTGACCGGGGAGCTGTTTTTT. Based on the CDR3 plus reference TRBV3-1 and TRBJ2-2, the full variable domain is DTAVSQTPKYLVTQMGNDKSIKCEQNLGHDTMYWYKQDSKKFLKIMFSYNNKELIINETVPNRFSPKSPDKAHLNLHINSLELGDSAVYFCASSPRPPISGLTGELFFGEGSRLTVL.

The chain links TRBV29-1 to TRBJ2-5, with a possible D match to TRBD1 (6 bases). In germline, CDR1 is SQVTM, CDR2 ANQGSEA. Trimming left V 6 bases short and J 1 base short, with 18 bases between. This CDR3 is 15 amino acids long. For the CDR3, the DNA is TGCAGCGTCTCCCATCTACAGGGTTTCCAAGAGACCCAGTACTTC. Amino acid sequence: CSVSHLQGFQETQYF.

Concerning this clonotype: A much larger clone is a single base away; this may be a read error. J is TRBJ2-7 and V is TRBV6-6; D gene ambiguous. In germline, CDR1 is MNHNY, CDR2 SVGAGI (reference sequence). Trimming removed 2 bases from V and 2 bases from J, with 13 bases in between. This CDR3 contains 15 residues. CDR3 nucleotides: TGTGCCAGCAGTTACAAAGTCGCCTCTCCCTACGAGCAGTACTTC. Residues: CASSYKVASPYEQYF.

Many counts were recorded for this clonotype. The rearrangement links TRBV29-1 to TRBJ1-2; maybe TRBD1 (5 bases). Trimming shortened V by 1 base and J by 1 base, and 10 bases separated the two germline ends. This CDR3 has 14 residues. Germline V gene lookup returns CDR1 SQVTM and CDR2 ANQGSEA. In nucleotides, the CDR3 is TGCAGCGTTGAAGGTCGGGGGGTTAACTATGGCTACACCTTC. This translates into CSVEGRGVNYGYTF.

This clonotype was seen many times. One end of the junction is discordant with germline, which a read error may explain. The rearrangement joins TRBV2 to TRBJ1-4, with TRBD1 as a possible D gene (5 bases). This CDR3 has 12 amino acids. Germline lookup yields CDR1 SNHLY and CDR2 FYNNEI. CDR3 amino acids: CASREEGEKLFF. Here the CDR3 DNA reads TGTGCCAGCAGGGAAGAGGGGGAAAAACTGTTTTTT. The full variable domain, in which reference TRBV2 and TRBJ1-4 provide the parts outside the CDR3, is EPEVTQTPSHQVTQMGQEVILRCVPISNHLYFYWYRQILGQKVEFLVSFYNNEISEKSEIFDDQFSVERPDGSNFTLKIRSTKLEDSAMYFCASREEGEKLFFGSGTQLSVL.

This clonotype has just one count. This may stem from a read error, because a much larger clone lies one nucleotide away. The J gene is TRBJ1-2, the V gene TRBV3-1, with D uncertain. CDR3 length equals 17 residues. Germline CDR1 is LGHDT and CDR2 is YNNKEL (reference sequence). The V end lost 8 bases, the J end lost 4 bases, and 26 bases lay between the germline ends. CDR3 nucleotides: TGTGCCAGCGGCTTCCCCGCCACCCTTCGAAAGACCTATGGCTACACCTTC. Translating gives CASGFPATLRKTYGYTF.

Points on this clonotype: A much larger clone lies one base from this, so it may be a read error. The chain joins TRBV7-3 to TRBJ2-5; D might be TRBD2 (6 bases). This CDR3 is 15 amino acids long. Germline lookup yields CDR1 SGHTA and CDR2 FQGTGA. For the CDR3, the DNA is TGTGCCAGCAGCATAATGGGGGGACCACAAGAGACCCAGTGCTTC. Amino acids: CASSIMGGPQETQCF.

This clonotype was seen more than once but under ten times. This sequence may be a read error, since a much larger clone differs from it by one base. CDR3 sequence (DNA): TGTGCCGGCAGCGTGAATAGTAAGGCTGGAAAGACCTATGGCTACACCTTC. It encodes CAGSVNSKAGKTYGYTF. The chain combines TRBV11-1 with TRBJ1-2; no clear D. The CDR3 sequence is 17 residues long. Germline assignment: CDR1 SGHAT and CDR2 FQDESV (reference sequence).

Comments on this clonotype: Just one base apart from a much larger clone, this may be a read error. The conserved phenylalanine or tryptophan normally closing the CDR3 is absent here, so this likely arose from a read error. This chain connects TRBV6-2 or TRBV6-3 to TRBJ2-7; possible D gene TRBD2, 5 bases. The germline V and J ends were trimmed by 5 bases and 3 bases, with 11 bases remaining between them. The CDR3 loop spans 13 amino acids. CDR1 is MNHEY, CDR2 SVGEGT, per germline. DNA of the CDR3: TGTGCCAGCAGTCTACTAGTCGGCTACGAGCAGTACCTC. The encoded protein is CASSLLVGYEQYL.

This clonotype was counted at least ten times. The V gene is TRBV4-2, the J gene TRBJ1-2, with no clear D. The CDR3 extends over 11 amino acids. In germline, CDR1 is LGHNA, CDR2 YNFKEQ. Trimming took 6 bases from V and 11 from J, leaving 13 bases between them. As DNA, the CDR3 is TGTGCCAGCAGATCCGGAACAGAGTACACCTTC. It codes for CASRSGTEYTF.